Included here is one T cell receptor (beta chain) sequence, with context. The target of this receptor is not known. Within one base of it there is no much larger clone, and no base qualities were kept. No immune events, such as infections, were documented for the healthy donors during the collection period. To calibrate time-dependent variance in a beta-binomial model of T-cell clone differential abundance, blood repertoires from healthy donors were used as a training cohort. The training cohort included around 10 healthy donors, of whom 3 were female and 7 were male. An age range of about 29 to 65 years, with an average of around 44 years, was recorded for the donors. Whole blood was collected from each healthy donor at three time points spaced two weeks apart and obtained from a commercial supplier. For immunosequencing, genomic DNA was extracted from whole blood that had not been sorted. The immunoSEQ Assay, which relies on bias-controlled multiplex PCR amplification of genomic DNA, was used to profile TCRbeta CDR3 regions. Turning to the authors' computational methods: To quantify the absolute abundance of each unique TCRbeta CDR3 region, the sequences were collapsed and filtered. Differential abundance was assessed using a binomial (Fisher-equivalent) model and a beta-binomial model in which time-dependent variance fitted from healthy donors was added. Clones with fewer than 5 combined templates were removed, and differential abundance was called for clones with a Benjamini-Hochberg FDR below 0.01. In the beta-binomial model, variance was expressed as a function of the total template count across the two samples, in the form v = (b*log(k)+a)^2. The clones in this table, taken by TCRdb from immuneACCESS, are in-frame only. Not every clone is retained; where verified, under half of the shortfall comes from an unresolved V gene, and the cause of the rest is unknown. The D gene and trimming were derived from the DNA, and the V and J assignments and clone size from that table. The sample data list some 72,000 clones, and 90% of these were observed just once. Under 3.5% of the sample is held by the ten biggest clonotypes.

This sample was taken from a study of identifying expanded T cells in peripheral blood (dated by TCRdb to 2018 to 2020). The study in broad terms: Separate aliquots of the same genomic DNA pool were sequenced to produce technical replicates, and four replicates were compared in pairs. Results and caveats for the whole study, not just this receptor: Approximately 1.2 differentially abundant clones were flagged by the binomial model between technical replicates, whereas about 16 and 20 were flagged over around two weeks and four weeks, respectively. The beta-binomial model significantly reduced the number of clones called differentially abundant and the false-positive rate across all healthy-donor time intervals. The authors expected biological variance in healthy repertoires might increase further over much longer intervals such as months to years. Variance in clone template counts between approximately 2-week samples significantly increased with total template count across all healthy donors.

V lost 7 bases and J lost 1 base; the stretch between them is 10 bases long. In the germline V gene (reference sequence), CDR1 corresponds to LNHDA and CDR2 to SQIVND. Reading from cysteine to phenylalanine, the CDR3 counts 13 amino acids. Of all the DNA, just the CDR3 is kept, 39 bases in frame from base 1. The TCR comes from a person aged 18 to 75 in good health. The sample taken for sequencing was blood. The sequence is built from TRBV19 and TRBJ1-1; the D gene identity is not certain. CDR3 protein: CASNPPGNTEAFF. The sequence in DNA is TGTGCCAGTAACCCTCCCGGGAACACTGAAGCTTTCTTT. This CDR3, with the reference TRBV19 and TRBJ1-1 proteins standing in past its ends, gives the full variable domain DGGITQSPKYLFRKEGQNVTLSCEQNLNHDAMYWYRQDPGQGLRLIYYSQIVNDFQKGDIAEGYSVSREKKESFPLTVTSAQKNPTAFYLCASNPPGNTEAFFGQGTRLTVV.